What follows describes a single TCR beta chain. There are a few counts of this clonotype. There is no known antigen for this receptor. Per-base qualities were not stored, and no clone one base away is much larger. This entry is derived from a study of T cells after yellow fever vaccination (dated by TCRdb to between 2018 and 2021). In the study overall: The SMART-Seq v4 Ultra Low Input RNA kit was used to prepare libraries from fractions with low cell numbers. To follow T-cell clones before and after both primary and booster YFV17D yellow fever vaccination, bulk TCR alpha and beta repertoires underwent longitudinal sequencing. Two healthy male donors, one aged 18 to 29 and one aged 30 to 40 years, were included in the cohort. Bulk PBMC replicates and cell subsets were isolated from blood drawn at multiple timepoints before and after both primary and secondary immunization. Results and caveats for the whole study, not just this receptor: A small fraction of clonotypes appeared in both the CD4 and CD8 compartments, likely as a result of convergent recombination. Because abundant contaminating clonotypes from the bulk population could be contained in FACS-sorted repertoires, computational filtering was required. Because only two donors were included in the study, the extent to which the findings can be generalized is limited. After the booster, most of the clones that had expanded following primary vaccination were detected again (around 95% of CD4 and around 87% of CD8), which suggests that memory was broadly maintained. The secondary T-cell response was weaker than the primary response but faster, peaking on day 5 instead of day 15.

TCR cDNA was made using 5'RACE template switching, a step that added a universal primer site and unique molecular identifiers. Priming of cDNA synthesis was performed from both the TCR alpha and TCR beta constant segments. Two PCR steps were used to amplify libraries, with sample barcodes and sequencing adapters being added in the second step. Sequencing of libraries was performed on Illumina HiSeq 2500 (2x100 bp) or NovaSeq (2x150 bp). The original methods were these. Demultiplexing of reads and collapsing into UMI consensus sequences were performed with MIGEC, and V(D)J alignment was carried out with MiXCR. Vaccine-responding clonotypes were identified with edgeR using replicate PBMC samples, with FDR below 0.01 and a log2 fold change above 5 up to day 15 being required. Each bulk clonotype received a CD4 or CD8 identity based on whether the sequenced CD4 or CD8 repertoire contained that clonotype at higher abundance. TCRdb trimmed the raw reads at Q25, called clones with MiXCR and kept productive beta chains. Every distinct CDR3 protein forms one entry, paired with its most common genes and DNA. The V and J calls come from TCRdb's annotation, not from the publication. The sample yields fewer than 650,000 distinct CDR3 sequences; roughly 22% were counted once. About 16% of the sample comes from the top ten.

The CDR3, from cysteine to phenylalanine, totals 13 residues. CDR3 DNA only is kept here, 39 bases in frame from base 1. Trimming removed 6 bases from V and 11 bases from J, leaving 17 bases between the germline ends. What the treatment or condition label conveys for this sample: live attenuated yellow fever vaccine strain. At each blood-draw timepoint, two biological replicates of bulk PBMCs were obtained. PBMCs were isolated from peripheral blood using a standard Ficoll-Paque protocol. TriZol was used to extract RNA from bulk PBMCs, from CD4 and CD8 fractions, and from dextramer-positive and dextramer-negative fractions.

The source was PBMCs, collected roughly 20 days after the first yellow fever vaccination. The chain joins TRBV12-3 or TRBV12-4 to TRBJ2-1; 5 matching bases give a weak D call of TRBD1. The receptor was derived from a man younger than 30 who received the YFV17D yellow fever vaccine. The nucleotides read TGTGCCAGCAGGGATCTCAGGGTCCAGAAGCAGTTCTTC. The translation is CASRDLRVQKQFF.